Presented here are 5 T cell receptor beta chains from one specimen sequenced in a study of cytomegalovirus exposure and HLA in healthy donors. It was with 60 Vbeta and 13 Jbeta primers that the PCR ran. Here immunoSEQ multiplex PCR was the method, and the copy in TCRdb shows in-frame clones only, minus some. The data show fewer than 50,000 clones, 66% seen once. Sequences were obtained from PBMCs. These TCRs come from a man aged 50 or older in good health and CMV-seropositive.

A single count supports this clone. The J gene is TRBJ2-3, the V gene TRBV7-2; D is unresolved. V was pared by 5 bases and J by 1 base, with 16 bases between. Germline-derived CDR1 and CDR2 are SGHTA and FQGNSA. This CDR3 comprises 16 residues. The CDR3 sequence is CASSPPRSAGTDTQYF. CDR3 sequence (DNA): TGTGCCAGCAGCCCGCCACGGAGCGCAGGCACAGATACGCAGTATTTT.

This rearrangement joins TRBV7-9 to TRBJ2-3, with 8 bases fitting TRBD1. Looked up from germline, CDR1 is SEHNR and CDR2 is FQNEAQ (reference sequence). The CDR3 runs to 12 residues. The V gene end was trimmed by 8 bases and the J gene end by 4 bases; junction bases not matched to a gene: 2. The CDR3 here is CASAGGPDTQYF. The CDR3 region has the DNA TGTGCCAGCGCAGGGGGCCCAGATACGCAGTATTTT.

The rearrangement uses TRBV28 and TRBJ1-2; D is uncertain. The germline V and J ends were trimmed by 8 bases and 8 bases, with 18 bases remaining between them. Germline V gene lookup returns CDR1 MDHEN and CDR2 SYDVKM. This CDR3 has 13 amino acids. DNA for the CDR3: TGTGCCAGCGTTACCGGGCCGTCGGGAGGCTACACCTTC. Translation gives CASVTGPSGGYTF.

J is TRBJ1-1 and V is TRBV13; 7 bases fit TRBD1. In germline, CDR1 is PRHDT, CDR2 FYEKMQ (reference sequence). The V segment lost 4 bases and the J segment 0 bases; nucleotides outside the gene matches: 5. CDR3 length: 15 residues. CDR3 in DNA: TGTGCCAGCAGCTCTGGACAGGTTATGAACACTGAAGCTTTCTTT. The encoded protein is CASSSGQVMNTEAFF.

The J gene is TRBJ2-2, the V gene TRBV7-2; 7 positions agree with TRBD1. Germline V lookup: CDR1 SGHTA, CDR2 FQGNSA. The CDR3 length is 17 residues. The V and J ends lost 2 bases and 0 bases, in that order; junction bases with no gene match: 6. The CDR3 nucleotides read TGTGCCAGCAGCTTATCGCTCGGGACAGCGAACACCGGGGAGCTGTTTTTT. It yields the protein CASSLSLGTANTGELFF.